These T cell receptor beta chains were read from a single sample in a study of blood T cell repertoires in COVID-19. The method was immunoSEQ multiplex PCR; TCRdb's version includes in-frame clones alone and lacks a portion of them. Among fewer than 90,000 clones listed, roughly 95% were seen once. Sequencing used peripheral blood. These receptors came from a human donor with active COVID-19. The donor label of this sample is uncertain. Both conserved end residues are part of each CDR3. D genes are given only for firm matches. Only some rows state a clone size, as once, few, many or a class for expanded clones.

v_gene	d_gene	j_gene	abundance	len	CDR3aa	CDR3nt
TRBV19	.	TRBJ1-1	.	15	CASSKFYRANTEAFF	TGTGCCAGTAGTAAGTTTTACAGGGCGAACACTGAAGCTTTCTTT
TRBV9	.	TRBJ1-3	once	16	CASSVGDGAGGNTIYF	TGTGCCAGCAGCGTTGGGGACGGTGCGGGGGGAAACACCATATATTTT
TRBV27	TRBD2	TRBJ2-5	.	16	CASSPPGGGVAGTQYF	TGTGCCAGCAGTCCCCCCGGCGGGGGGGTGGCCGGGACCCAGTACTTC
TRBV19	.	TRBJ2-3	.	18	CASSPGSFAGGISDTQYF	TGTGCCAGTAGTCCGGGGTCTTTCGCGGGCGGGATCTCGGATACGCAGTATTTT
TRBV5-1	TRBD1	TRBJ2-5	.	15	CASSAQGVGQETQYF	TGCGCCAGCAGCGCGCAGGGGGTGGGGCAAGAGACCCAGTACTTC
TRBV6-5	.	TRBJ1-2	.	13	CASTDGLEYGYTF	TGTGCCAGCACCGACGGACTAGAGTATGGCTACACCTTC
TRBV3-1/TRBV3-2	.	TRBJ1-6	.	14	CASSQRQSNSPLHF	TGTGCCAGCAGCCAGAGACAGTCAAATTCACCCCTCCACTTT
TRBV9	.	TRBJ2-7	.	13	CASSVLGDSEQYF	TGTGCCAGCAGCGTCCTGGGTGACAGCGAGCAGTACTTC
TRBV3-1/TRBV3-2	TRBD2	TRBJ2-7	.	16	CASSQIPASGGYEQYF	TGTGCCAGCAGCCAGATACCGGCTAGCGGGGGGTACGAGCAGTACTTC
TRBV10-1	TRBD2	TRBJ2-7	.	13	CASTGLAIYEQYF	TGCGCCAGCACCGGACTAGCTATCTACGAGCAGTACTTC
TRBV15	TRBD2	TRBJ2-1	.	18	CATSRDYPAGVSYNEQFF	TGTGCCACCAGCAGAGACTATCCAGCGGGAGTATCCTACAATGAGCAGTTCTTC
TRBV28	.	TRBJ2-7	once	13	CASSLTGPYEQYF	TGTGCCAGCAGCCTTACAGGACCCTACGAGCAGTACTTC
TRBV7-2	.	TRBJ2-3	.	14	CASSRPGVKDTQYF	TGTGCCAGCAGCCGCCCAGGGGTAAAAGATACGCAGTATTTT
TRBV25-1	TRBD2	TRBJ2-7	.	13	CASSEAGGYEQYF	TGTGCCAGCAGTGAAGCGGGGGGCTACGAGCAGTACTTC
TRBV6-5	.	TRBJ2-1	.	14	CASSYLAGENEQFF	TGTGCCAGCAGTTACCTTGCAGGGGAAAATGAGCAGTTCTTC
TRBV7-2	.	TRBJ2-3	.	14	CASSRIAGTDTQYF	TGTGCCAGCAGCCGCATAGCGGGCACAGATACGCAGTATTTT
TRBV2	TRBD2	TRBJ2-3	.	17	CASRRWTSGSGTDTQYF	TGTGCCAGCAGGCGGTGGACTAGCGGGAGTGGCACAGATACGCAGTATTTT